The clone carrying this TCR beta chain was seen just once. As originally analysed: Reference gene primer amplification in the assay estimated nucleated cell counts. Sequencing used immunoSEQ multiplex PCR; TCRdb keeps in-frame clones, though not all of them. The DNA was the basis for D and trimming; V, J and clone size are from that table. The sample yields fewer than 150,000 clones, approximately 80% seen once. The data were taken from a study of blood T cell repertoires in COVID-19. Across the study: The analysed material was cDNA or gDNA that came from T cells, B-cell-depleted T cells, or PBMCs.

With V trimmed by 6 bases and J by 2 bases, 5 bases remained unmatched. The germline V gene encodes CDR1 MNHEY and CDR2 SMNVEV (reference sequence). The CDR3 has 14 amino acids. This TCR derives from a woman aged 40 to 50 with acute or convalescent COVID-19. Sequenced sample: peripheral blood. The chain combines TRBV27 with TRBJ1-2; 8 bases line up with TRBD1. CDR3 DNA sequence: TGTGCCAGCAGCCCGGACAGGGCAAACTATGGCTACACCTTC. Amino acid sequence: CASSPDRANYGYTF.